This T cell receptor (beta chain) is drawn from a study of T cell responses to AZD1222 COVID-19 vaccine. Study details: Timing groups of about 4 and about 12 weeks for second doses were pooled. The study, taken as a whole, reports: Epitopes outside B.1.351 and B.1.1.7 mutated regions reportedly drew nearly half of spike TCRs. Spike-specific TCR breadth and depth grew following two AZD1222 doses.

Sequencing was performed with immunoSEQ multiplex PCR; in TCRdb, only in-frame clones are kept and a portion is missing. The table records 120,000 to 150,000 clones, approximately 89% of them present only once. A remark on this clone: Its matching antigen is unknown.

The CDR3 length is 17 residues. V gave up 5 bases and J gave up 5 bases; unmatched junction bases: 5. Germline V gives CDR1 SEHNR, CDR2 FQNEAQ (reference sequence). The source material was peripheral blood, sampled on day 0 of AZD1222 vaccination. The rearrangement joins TRBV7-9 to TRBJ2-2; TRBD2 matches 16 bases. The receptor was derived from an adult in good health. The CDR3: CASSKGLAGGETGELFF. CDR3 nucleotide sequence: TGTGCCAGCAGCAAGGGACTAGCGGGAGGGGAGACCGGGGAGCTGTTTTTT.